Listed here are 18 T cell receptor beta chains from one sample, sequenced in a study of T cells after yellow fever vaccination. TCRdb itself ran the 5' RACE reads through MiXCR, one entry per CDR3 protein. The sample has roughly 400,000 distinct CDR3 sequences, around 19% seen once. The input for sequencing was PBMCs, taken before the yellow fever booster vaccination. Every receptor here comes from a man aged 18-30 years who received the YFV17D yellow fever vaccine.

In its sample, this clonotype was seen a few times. This chain's CDR3 is CASSFGAANEQFF. CDR3 nucleotides: TGTGCCAGCAGCTTTGGGGCGGCCAATGAGCAGTTCTTC. The V gene is TRBV5-5, the J gene TRBJ2-1; possible D gene TRBD1, 5 bases. Germline assignment: CDR1 SGHKS and CDR2 YYEKEE (reference sequence). This CDR3 spans 13 amino acids. Deletions cut 2 bases from V and 6 bases from J, with 9 bases between.

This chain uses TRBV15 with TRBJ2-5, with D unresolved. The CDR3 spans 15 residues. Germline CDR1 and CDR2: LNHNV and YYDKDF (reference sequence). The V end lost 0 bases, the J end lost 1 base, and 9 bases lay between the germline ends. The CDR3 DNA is TGTGCCACCAGCAGAGATCCCGATCCCCAAGAGACCCAGTACTTC. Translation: CATSRDPDPQETQYF. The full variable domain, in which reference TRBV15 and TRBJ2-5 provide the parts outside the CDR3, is DAMVIQNPRYQVTQFGKPVTLSCSQTLNHNVMYWYQQKSSQAPKLLFHYYDKDFNNEADTPDNFQSRRPNTSFCFLDIRSPGLGDTAMYLCATSRDPDPQETQYFGPGTRLLVL.

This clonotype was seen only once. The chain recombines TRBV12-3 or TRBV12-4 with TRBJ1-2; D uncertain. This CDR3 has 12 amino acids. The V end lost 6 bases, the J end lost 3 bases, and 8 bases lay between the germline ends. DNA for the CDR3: TGTGCCAGCAGATCATGGGACTATGGCTACACCTTC. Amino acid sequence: CASRSWDYGYTF.

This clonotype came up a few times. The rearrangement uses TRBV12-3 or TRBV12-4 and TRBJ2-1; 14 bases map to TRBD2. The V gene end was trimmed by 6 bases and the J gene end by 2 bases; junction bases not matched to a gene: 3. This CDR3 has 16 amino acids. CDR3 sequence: CASRPTSGGAYNEQFF. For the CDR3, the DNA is TGTGCCAGCAGACCGACTAGCGGGGGGGCCTACAATGAGCAGTTCTTC.

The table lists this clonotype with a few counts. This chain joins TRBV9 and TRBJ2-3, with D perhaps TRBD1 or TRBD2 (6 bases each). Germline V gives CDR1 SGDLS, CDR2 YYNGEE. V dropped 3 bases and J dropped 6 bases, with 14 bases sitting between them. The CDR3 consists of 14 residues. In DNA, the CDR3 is TGTGCCAGCAGCGGAGGGGGGCTGGCTGATACGCAGTATTTT. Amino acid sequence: CASSGGGLADTQYF.

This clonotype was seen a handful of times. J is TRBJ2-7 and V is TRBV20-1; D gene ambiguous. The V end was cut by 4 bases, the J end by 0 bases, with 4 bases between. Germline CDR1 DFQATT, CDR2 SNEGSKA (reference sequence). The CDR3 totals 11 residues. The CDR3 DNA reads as TGCAGTGCTAAAAGCTCCTACGAGCAGTACTTC. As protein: CSAKSSYEQYF.

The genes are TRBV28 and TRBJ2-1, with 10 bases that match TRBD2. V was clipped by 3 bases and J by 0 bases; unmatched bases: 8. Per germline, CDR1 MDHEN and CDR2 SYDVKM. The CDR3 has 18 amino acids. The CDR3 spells CASSFGSGGPSSYNEQFF. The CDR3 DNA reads TGTGCCAGCAGTTTCGGTAGCGGGGGGCCGAGCTCCTACAATGAGCAGTTCTTC.

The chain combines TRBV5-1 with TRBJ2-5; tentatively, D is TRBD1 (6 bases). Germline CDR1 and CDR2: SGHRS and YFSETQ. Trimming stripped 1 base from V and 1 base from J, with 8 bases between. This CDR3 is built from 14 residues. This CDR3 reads CASSLTGPQETQYF. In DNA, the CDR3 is TGCGCCAGCAGCTTGACAGGGCCCCAAGAGACCCAGTACTTC. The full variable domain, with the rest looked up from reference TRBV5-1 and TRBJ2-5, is KAGVTQTPRYLIKTRGQQVTLSCSPISGHRSVSWYQQTPGQGLQFLFEYFSETQRNKGNFPGRFSGRQFSNSRSEMNVSTLELGDSALYLCASSLTGPQETQYFGPGTRLLVL.

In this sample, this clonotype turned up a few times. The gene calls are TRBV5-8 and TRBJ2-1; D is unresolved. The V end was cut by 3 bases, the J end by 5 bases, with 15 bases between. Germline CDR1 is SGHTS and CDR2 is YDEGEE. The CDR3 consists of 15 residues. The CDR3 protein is CASSSLTTEHNEQFF. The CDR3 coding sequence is TGTGCCAGCAGCTCCTTAACAACCGAGCACAATGAGCAGTTCTTC.

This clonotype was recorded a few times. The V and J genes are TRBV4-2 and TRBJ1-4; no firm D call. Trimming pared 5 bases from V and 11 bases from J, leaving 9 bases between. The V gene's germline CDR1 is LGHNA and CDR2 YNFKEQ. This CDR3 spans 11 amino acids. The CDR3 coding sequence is TGTGCCAGCAGCTATGAAGGGAAACTGTTTTTT. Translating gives CASSYEGKLFF.

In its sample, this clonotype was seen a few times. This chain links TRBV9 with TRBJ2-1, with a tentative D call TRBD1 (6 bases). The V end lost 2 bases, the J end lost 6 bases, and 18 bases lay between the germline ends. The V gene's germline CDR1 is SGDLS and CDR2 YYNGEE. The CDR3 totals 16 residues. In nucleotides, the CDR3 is TGTGCCAGCAGCGTGCTGGGGGCTCTAGGCCCCAATGAGCAGTTCTTC. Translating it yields CASSVLGALGPNEQFF.

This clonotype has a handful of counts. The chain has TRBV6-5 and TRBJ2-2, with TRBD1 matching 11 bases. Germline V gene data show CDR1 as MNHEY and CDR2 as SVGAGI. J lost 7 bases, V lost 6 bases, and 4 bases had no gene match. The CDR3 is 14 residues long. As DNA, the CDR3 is TGTGCCAGCAGGGGGACAGGGGGGAACGGGGAGCTGTTTTTT. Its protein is CASRGTGGNGELFF.

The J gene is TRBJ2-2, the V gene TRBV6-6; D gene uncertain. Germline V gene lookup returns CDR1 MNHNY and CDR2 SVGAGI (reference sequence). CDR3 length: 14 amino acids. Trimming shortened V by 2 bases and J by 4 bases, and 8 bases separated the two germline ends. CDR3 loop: CASSYGSVTGELFF. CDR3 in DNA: TGTGCCAGCAGTTACGGGTCAGTCACCGGGGAGCTGTTTTTT.

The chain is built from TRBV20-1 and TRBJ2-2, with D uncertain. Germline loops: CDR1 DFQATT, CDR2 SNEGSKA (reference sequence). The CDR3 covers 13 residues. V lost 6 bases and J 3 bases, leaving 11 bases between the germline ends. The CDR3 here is CSAPGPYTGELFF. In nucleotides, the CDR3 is TGCAGTGCGCCCGGCCCGTACACCGGGGAGCTGTTTTTT.

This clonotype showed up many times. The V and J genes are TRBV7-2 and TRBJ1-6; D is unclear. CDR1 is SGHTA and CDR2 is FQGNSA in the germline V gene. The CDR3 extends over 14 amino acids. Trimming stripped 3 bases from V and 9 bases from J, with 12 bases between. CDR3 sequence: CASSFQGFFSPLHF. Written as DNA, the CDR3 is TGTGCCAGCAGCTTTCAAGGGTTCTTTTCACCCCTCCACTTT.

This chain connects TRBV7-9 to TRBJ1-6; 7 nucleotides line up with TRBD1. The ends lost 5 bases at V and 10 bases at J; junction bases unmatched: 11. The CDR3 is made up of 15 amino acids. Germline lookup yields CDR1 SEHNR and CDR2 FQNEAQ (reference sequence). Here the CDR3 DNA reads TGTGCCAGCAGCCCGCGGGAGGGGGCAGGGTCACCCCTCCACTTT. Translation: CASSPREGAGSPLHF.

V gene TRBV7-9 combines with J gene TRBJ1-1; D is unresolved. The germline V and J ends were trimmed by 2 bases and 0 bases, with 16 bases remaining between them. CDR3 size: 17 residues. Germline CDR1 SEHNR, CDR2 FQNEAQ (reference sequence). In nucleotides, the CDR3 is TGTGCCAGCAGCTTATCTATGGGCAGGCGTATGAACACTGAAGCTTTCTTT. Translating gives CASSLSMGRRMNTEAFF. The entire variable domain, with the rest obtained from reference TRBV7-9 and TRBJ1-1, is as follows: DTGVSQNPRHKITKRGQNVTFRCDPISEHNRLYWYRQTLGQGPEFLTYFQNEAQLEKSRLLSDRFSAERPKGSFSTLEIQRTEQGDSAMYLCASSLSMGRRMNTEAFFGQGTRLTVV.

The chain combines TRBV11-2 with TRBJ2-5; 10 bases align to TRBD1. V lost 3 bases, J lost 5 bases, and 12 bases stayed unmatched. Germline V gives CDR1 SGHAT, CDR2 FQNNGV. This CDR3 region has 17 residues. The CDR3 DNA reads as TGTGCCAGCAGCTTTGATTATAGGACAGGGGGAGGTGAGACCCAGTACTTC. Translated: CASSFDYRTGGGETQYF. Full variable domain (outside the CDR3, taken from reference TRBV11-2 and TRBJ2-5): EAGVAQSPRYKIIEKRQSVAFWCNPISGHATLYWYQQILGQGPKLLIQFQNNGVVDDSQLPKDRFSAERLKGVDSTLKIQPAKLEDSAVYLCASSFDYRTGGGETQYFGPGTRLLVL.